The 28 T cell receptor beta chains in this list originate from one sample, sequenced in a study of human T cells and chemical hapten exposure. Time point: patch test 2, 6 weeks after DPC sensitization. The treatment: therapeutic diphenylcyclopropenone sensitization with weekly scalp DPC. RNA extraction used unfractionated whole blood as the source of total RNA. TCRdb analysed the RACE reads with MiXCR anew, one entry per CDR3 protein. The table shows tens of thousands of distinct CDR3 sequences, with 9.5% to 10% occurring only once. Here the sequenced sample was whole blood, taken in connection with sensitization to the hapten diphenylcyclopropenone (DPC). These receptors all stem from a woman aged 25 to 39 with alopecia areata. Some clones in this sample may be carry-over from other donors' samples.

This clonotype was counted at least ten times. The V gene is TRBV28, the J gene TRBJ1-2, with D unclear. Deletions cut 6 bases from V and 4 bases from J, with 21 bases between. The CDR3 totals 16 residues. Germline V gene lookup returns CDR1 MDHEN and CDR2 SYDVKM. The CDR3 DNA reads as TGTGCCAGCAGCTCCCGAGGCCAGATTCCGTCCTATGGCTACACCTTC. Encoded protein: CASSSRGQIPSYGYTF.

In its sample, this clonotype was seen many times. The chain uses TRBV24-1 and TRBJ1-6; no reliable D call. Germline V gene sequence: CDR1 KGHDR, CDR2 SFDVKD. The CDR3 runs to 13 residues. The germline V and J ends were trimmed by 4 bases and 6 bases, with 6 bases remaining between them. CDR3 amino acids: CATSEDGNSPLHF. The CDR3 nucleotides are TGTGCCACCAGTGAGGACGGTAATTCACCCCTCCACTTT.

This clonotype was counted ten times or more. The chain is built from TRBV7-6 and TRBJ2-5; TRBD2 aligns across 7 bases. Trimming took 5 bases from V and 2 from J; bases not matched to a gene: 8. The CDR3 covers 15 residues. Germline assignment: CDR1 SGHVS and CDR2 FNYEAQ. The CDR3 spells CASSASRGVQETQYF. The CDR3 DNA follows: TGTGCCAGCAGCGCTTCCCGGGGGGTTCAAGAGACCCAGTACTTC.

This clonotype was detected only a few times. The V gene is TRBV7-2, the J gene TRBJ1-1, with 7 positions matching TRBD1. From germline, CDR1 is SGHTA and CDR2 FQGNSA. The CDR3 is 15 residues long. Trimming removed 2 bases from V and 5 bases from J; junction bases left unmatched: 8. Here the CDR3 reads CASSLMGQGVTEAFF. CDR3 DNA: TGTGCCAGCAGCTTAATGGGCCAGGGGGTAACTGAAGCTTTCTTT.

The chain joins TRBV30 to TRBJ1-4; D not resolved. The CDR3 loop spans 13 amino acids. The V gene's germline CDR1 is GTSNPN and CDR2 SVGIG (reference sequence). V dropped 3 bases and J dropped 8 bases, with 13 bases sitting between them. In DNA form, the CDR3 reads TGTGCCTGGAGCCTGCCCCTCGGAGAAAAACTGTTTTTT. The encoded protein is CAWSLPLGEKLFF.

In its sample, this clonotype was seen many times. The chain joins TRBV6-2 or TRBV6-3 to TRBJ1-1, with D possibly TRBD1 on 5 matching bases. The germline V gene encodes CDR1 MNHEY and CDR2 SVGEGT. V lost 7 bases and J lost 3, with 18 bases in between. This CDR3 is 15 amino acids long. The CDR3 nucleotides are TGTGCCAGCACCGGTGCGGGGCGCGGAGACACTGAAGCTTTCTTT. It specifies CASTGAGRGDTEAFF.

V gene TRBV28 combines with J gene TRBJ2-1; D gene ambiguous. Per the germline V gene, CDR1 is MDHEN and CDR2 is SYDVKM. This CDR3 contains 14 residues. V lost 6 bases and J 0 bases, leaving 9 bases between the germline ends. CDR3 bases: TGTGCCAGCAGGCAGGTGAGCTCCTACAATGAGCAGTTCTTC. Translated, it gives CASRQVSSYNEQFF.

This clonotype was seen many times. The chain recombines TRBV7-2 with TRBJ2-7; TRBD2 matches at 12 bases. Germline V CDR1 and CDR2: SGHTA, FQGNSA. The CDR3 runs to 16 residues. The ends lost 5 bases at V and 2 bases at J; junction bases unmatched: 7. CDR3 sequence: CASSPQPSGGAYEQYF. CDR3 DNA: TGTGCCAGCAGCCCACAGCCTAGCGGGGGGGCCTACGAGCAGTACTTC.

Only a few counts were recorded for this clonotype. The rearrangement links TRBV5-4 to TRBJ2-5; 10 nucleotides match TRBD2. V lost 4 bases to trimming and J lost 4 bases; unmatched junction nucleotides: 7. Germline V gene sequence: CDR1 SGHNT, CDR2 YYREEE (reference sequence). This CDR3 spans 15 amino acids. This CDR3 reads CASSGRTSGGETQYF. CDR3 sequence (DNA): TGTGCCAGCAGCGGACGGACTAGCGGCGGAGAGACCCAGTACTTC.

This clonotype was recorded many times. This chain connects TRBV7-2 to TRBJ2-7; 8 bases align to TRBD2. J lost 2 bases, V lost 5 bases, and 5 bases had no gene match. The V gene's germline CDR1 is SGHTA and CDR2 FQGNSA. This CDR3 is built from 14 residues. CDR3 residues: CASSLRGGTYEQYF. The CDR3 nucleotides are TGTGCCAGCAGCCTACGGGGGGGCACCTACGAGCAGTACTTC.

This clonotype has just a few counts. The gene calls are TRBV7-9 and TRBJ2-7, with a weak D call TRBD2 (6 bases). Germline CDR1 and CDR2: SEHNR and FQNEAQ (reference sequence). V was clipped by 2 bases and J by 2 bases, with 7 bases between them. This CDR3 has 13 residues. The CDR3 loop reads CASSLSGAYEQYF. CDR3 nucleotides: TGTGCCAGCAGCTTATCGGGGGCCTACGAGCAGTACTTC.

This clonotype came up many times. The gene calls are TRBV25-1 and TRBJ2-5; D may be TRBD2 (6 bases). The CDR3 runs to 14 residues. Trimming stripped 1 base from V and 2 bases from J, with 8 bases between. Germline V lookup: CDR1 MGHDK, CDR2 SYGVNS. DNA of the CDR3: TGTGCCAGCAGTGAATTGGGGGGTCAAGAGACCCAGTACTTC. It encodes CASSELGGQETQYF.

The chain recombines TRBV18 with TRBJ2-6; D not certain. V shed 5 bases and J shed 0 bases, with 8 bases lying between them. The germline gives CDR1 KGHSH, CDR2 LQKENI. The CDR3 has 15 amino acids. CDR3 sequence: CASSSQDSGANVLTF. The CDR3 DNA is TGTGCCAGCTCATCTCAGGACTCTGGGGCCAACGTCCTGACTTTC.

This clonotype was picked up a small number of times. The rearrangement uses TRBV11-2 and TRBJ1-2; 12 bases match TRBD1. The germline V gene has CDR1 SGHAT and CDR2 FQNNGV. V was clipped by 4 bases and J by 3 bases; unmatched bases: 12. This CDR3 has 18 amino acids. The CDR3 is CASSSSRDRGRDDYGYTF. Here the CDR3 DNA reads TGTGCCAGCAGCTCATCCCGGGACAGGGGGCGCGATGACTATGGCTACACCTTC.

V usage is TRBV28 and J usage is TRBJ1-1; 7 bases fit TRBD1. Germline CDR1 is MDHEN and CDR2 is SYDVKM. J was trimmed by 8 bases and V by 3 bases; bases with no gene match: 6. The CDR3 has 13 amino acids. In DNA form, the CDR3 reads TGTGCCAGCAGTTTCCCGACAGGGCAGGAAGCTTTCTTT. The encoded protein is CASSFPTGQEAFF.

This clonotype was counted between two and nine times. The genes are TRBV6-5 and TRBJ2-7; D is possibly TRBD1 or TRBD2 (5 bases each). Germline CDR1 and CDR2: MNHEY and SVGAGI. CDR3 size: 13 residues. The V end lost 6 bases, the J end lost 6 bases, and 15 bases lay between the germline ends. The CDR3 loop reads CASRMGPSGEQYF. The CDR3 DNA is TGTGCCAGCAGAATGGGACCCTCTGGCGAGCAGTACTTC.

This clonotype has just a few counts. In DNA, the CDR3 is TGTGCCAGCAGCCCGCAGGTGATGGACTCACCCCTCCACTTT. Protein product: CASSPQVMDSPLHF. The chain employs TRBV7-2 and TRBJ1-6; unclear D gene. In germline, CDR1 is SGHTA, CDR2 FQGNSA. The CDR3 loop spans 14 amino acids. V lost 5 bases to trimming and J lost 10 bases, with 15 bases between them. Full variable domain (missing parts from reference TRBV7-2 and TRBJ1-6): GAGVSQSPSNKVTEKGKDVELRCDPISGHTALYWYRQSLGQGLEFLIYFQGNSAPDKSGLPSDRFSAERTGGSVSTLTIQRTQQEDSAVYLCASSPQVMDSPLHFGNGTRLTVT.

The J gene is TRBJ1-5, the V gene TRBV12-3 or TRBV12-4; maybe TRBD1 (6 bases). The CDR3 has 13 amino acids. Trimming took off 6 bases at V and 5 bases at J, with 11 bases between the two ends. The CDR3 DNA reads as TGTGCCAGCAGAACAGGGCGGGATCAGCCCCAGCATTTT. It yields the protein CASRTGRDQPQHF.

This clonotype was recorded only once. CDR3 region: CASSMSSAQDTQYF. Here the CDR3 DNA reads TGTGCCAGTAGTATGTCCAGCGCGCAAGATACGCAGTATTTT. The chain couples TRBV19 to TRBJ2-3; D unresolved. V gave up 3 bases and J gave up 5 bases, with 12 bases separating them. The CDR3 is 14 residues long. Germline CDR1 and CDR2: LNHDA and SQIVND (reference sequence).

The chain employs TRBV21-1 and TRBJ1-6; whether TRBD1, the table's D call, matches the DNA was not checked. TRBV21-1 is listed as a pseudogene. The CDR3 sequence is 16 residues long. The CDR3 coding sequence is TGTGCCAGCAGCAAGGCAATAGATCCGGGGAATTCACCCCTCCACTTT. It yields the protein CASSKAIDPGNSPLHF.

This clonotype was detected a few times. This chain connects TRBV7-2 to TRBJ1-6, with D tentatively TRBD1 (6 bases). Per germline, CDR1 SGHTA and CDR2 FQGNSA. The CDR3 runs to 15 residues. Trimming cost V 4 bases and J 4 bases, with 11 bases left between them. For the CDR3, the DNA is TGTGCCAGCAGCTCCAAGGGGGGATATAATTCACCCCTCCACTTT. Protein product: CASSSKGGYNSPLHF.

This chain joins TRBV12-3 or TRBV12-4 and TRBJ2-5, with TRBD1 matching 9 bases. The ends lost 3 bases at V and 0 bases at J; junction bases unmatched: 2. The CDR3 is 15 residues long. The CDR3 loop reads CASSFGTGYQETQYF. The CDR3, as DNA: TGTGCCAGCAGTTTTGGGACAGGGTACCAAGAGACCCAGTACTTC.

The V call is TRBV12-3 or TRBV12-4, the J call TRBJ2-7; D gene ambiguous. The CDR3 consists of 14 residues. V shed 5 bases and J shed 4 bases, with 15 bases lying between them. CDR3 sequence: CASSDEWHRYEQYF. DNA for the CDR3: TGTGCCAGCAGTGATGAGTGGCATAGGTACGAGCAGTACTTC.

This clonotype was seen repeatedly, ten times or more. The CDR3 sequence: CASSLVGNEQFF. CDR3 bases: TGTGCCAGCAGCTTGGTGGGCAATGAGCAGTTCTTC. V and J are TRBV7-9 and TRBJ2-1; unclear D gene. The germline gives CDR1 SEHNR, CDR2 FQNEAQ (reference sequence). V was cut by 3 bases and J by 6 bases, with 6 bases left in between. The CDR3 sequence is 12 residues long.

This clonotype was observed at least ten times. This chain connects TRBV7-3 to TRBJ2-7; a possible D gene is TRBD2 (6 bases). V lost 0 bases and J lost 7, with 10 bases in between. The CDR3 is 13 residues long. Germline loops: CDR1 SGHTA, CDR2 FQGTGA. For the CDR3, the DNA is TGTGCCAGCAGCTTAACAGTGGGGGGAGAGCAGTACTTC. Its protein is CASSLTVGGEQYF.

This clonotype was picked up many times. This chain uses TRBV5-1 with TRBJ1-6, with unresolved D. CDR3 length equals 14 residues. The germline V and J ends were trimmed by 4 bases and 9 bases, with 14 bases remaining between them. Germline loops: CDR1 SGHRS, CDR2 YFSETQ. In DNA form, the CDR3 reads TGCGCCAGCAGCCCAAGTGCGGGGAGTTCACCCCTCCACTTT. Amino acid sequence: CASSPSAGSSPLHF.

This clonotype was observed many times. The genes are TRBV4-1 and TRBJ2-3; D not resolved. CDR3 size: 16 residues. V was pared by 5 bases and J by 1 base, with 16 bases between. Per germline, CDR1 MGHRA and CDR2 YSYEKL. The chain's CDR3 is CASSTPPTPGTDTQYF. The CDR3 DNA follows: TGCGCCAGCAGCACCCCCCCAACACCGGGCACAGATACGCAGTATTTT.

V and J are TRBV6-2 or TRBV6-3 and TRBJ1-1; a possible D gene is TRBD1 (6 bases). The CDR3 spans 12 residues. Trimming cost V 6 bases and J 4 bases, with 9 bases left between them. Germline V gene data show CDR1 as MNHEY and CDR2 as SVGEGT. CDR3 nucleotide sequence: TGTGCCAGCAGGGGGGGCCTCACTGAAGCTTTCTTT. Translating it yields CASRGGLTEAFF.